Detailed here is one TCR beta chain. The antigen is not known. The method was immunoSEQ multiplex PCR; TCRdb's version includes in-frame clones alone and lacks a portion of them. The table lists 65,000 to 75,000 clones, roughly 94% of them singletons, with 1.5% to 1.9% in the top ten. The data stem from a study of cytomegalovirus exposure and HLA in healthy donors. Study summary: The 550 to 700 first-cohort repertoires and the 95 to 150 validation repertoires shared the same platform, a later analysis reported.

Broader study findings: Under in vitro conditions, three CMV-associated chains were confirmed as specific for CMV antigens. Diagnosis of cytomegalovirus status made by the classifier reportedly showed high specificity and sensitivity. In the roughly 120 validation repertoires, a later analysis found that first-cohort TCR clusters tended to co-occur.

The CDR3 runs 21 residues. Sequenced: PBMCs. The chain carries TRBV21-1 and TRBJ2-2; the table's D call, TRBD2, has no DNA check behind it. TRBV21-1 is a known pseudogene. This clonotype originated in a man younger than 35 in good health and CMV-seropositive. Written as DNA, the CDR3 is TGTGCCAGCAGCAGCGAGGGTAGGGCTAGCGGGAGGAGATCCAACACCGGGGAGCTGTTTTTT. This gives the protein CASSSEGRASGRRSNTGELFF.